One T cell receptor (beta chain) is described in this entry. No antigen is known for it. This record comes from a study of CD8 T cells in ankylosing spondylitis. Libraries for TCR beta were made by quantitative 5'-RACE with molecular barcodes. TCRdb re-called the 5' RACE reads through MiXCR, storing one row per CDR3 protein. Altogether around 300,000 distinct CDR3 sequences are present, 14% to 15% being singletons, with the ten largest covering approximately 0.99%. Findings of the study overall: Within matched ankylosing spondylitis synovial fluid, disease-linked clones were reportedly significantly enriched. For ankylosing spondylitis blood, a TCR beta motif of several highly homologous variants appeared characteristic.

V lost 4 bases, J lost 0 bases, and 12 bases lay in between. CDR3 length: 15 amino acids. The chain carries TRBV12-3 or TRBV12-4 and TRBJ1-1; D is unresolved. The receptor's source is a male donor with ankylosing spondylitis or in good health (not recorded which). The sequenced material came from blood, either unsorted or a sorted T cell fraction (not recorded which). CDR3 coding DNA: TGTGCCAGCAGTTACGCCGGACTCCTGAACACTGAAGCTTTCTTT. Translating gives CASSYAGLLNTEAFF.